Sequencing of this T cell receptor (beta chain) was carried out in a study of blood T cell repertoires in COVID-19. Study processing details: From reference gene primer amplification, estimates of nucleated cell counts were derived. TCRdb's copy holds only in-frame clones and misses some; the assay was immunoSEQ multiplex PCR. Clone size and V and J calls were adopted from that table, with D and trimming inferred from the DNA. The sample records approximately 16,000 clones, around 77% being singletons. Sequenced input: peripheral blood. The clonotype comes from a human donor in a cohort sampled during active COVID-19.

CDR3 region: CASTPRGRWTGELFF. The DNA of the CDR3 is TGTGCCAGCACCCCCAGGGGGCGGTGGACCGGGGAGCTGTTTTTT. This sequence joins TRBV21-1 and TRBJ2-2; the D call in the table, TRBD1, was not verified against the DNA. TRBV21-1 is reported as a pseudogene. The CDR3 contains 15 residues.